The rows below give T cell receptor beta chains drawn from one sample of a study of shared clonotypes between healthy human individuals. Profiled with immunoSEQ multiplex PCR; TCRdb holds only in-frame clones, not every one. The table lists over 1.4 million clones, around 97% of them singletons. Sequenced material: naive CD4+ T cells sorted from blood. These TCRs come from a man younger than 45 in good health. CDR3s include the opening cysteine and the closing phenylalanine or tryptophan. A D gene is named only where the DNA matches it firmly. Some rows have no size entry. The others give once, few or many, or a class for an expanded clone.

v_gene: TRBV6-1; j_gene: TRBJ1-2; abundance: NA; d_gene: NA; CDR3nt: TGTGCCAGCAGTGAACTCATGGACTATGGCTACACCTTC; CDR3aa: CASSELMDYGYTF
v_gene: TRBV28; j_gene: TRBJ2-1; abundance: NA; d_gene: NA; CDR3nt: TGTGCCAGCAGTCATCGACCTGGGAGCTCCTACAATGAGCAGTTCTTC; CDR3aa: CASSHRPGSSYNEQFF
v_gene: TRBV5-1; j_gene: TRBJ1-2; abundance: NA; d_gene: NA; CDR3nt: TGCGCCAGCAGCTTGGCGCCCGCCGGGGGCTACACCTTC; CDR3aa: CASSLAPAGGYTF
v_gene: TRBV4-2; j_gene: TRBJ2-7; abundance: NA; d_gene: NA; CDR3nt: TGTGCCAGCAGCCAAGATCCAGGAGGCTATAGCTACGAGCAGTACTTC; CDR3aa: CASSQDPGGYSYEQYF
v_gene: TRBV9; j_gene: TRBJ1-1; abundance: NA; d_gene: NA; CDR3nt: TGTGCCAGCAGCAAGGGACAGAACACTGAAGCTTTCTTT; CDR3aa: CASSKGQNTEAFF
v_gene: TRBV5-1; j_gene: TRBJ2-3; abundance: NA; d_gene: NA; CDR3nt: TGCGCCAGCAGCCGCCGGGCCGCCATTAGCACAGATACGCAGTATTTT; CDR3aa: CASSRRAAISTDTQYF
v_gene: TRBV4-1; j_gene: TRBJ2-4; abundance: NA; d_gene: NA; CDR3nt: TGCGCCAGCAGCCAAGGCGGAGGGGCCAAAAACATTCAGTACTTC; CDR3aa: CASSQGGGAKNIQYF
v_gene: TRBV28; j_gene: TRBJ2-1; abundance: NA; d_gene: TRBD2; CDR3nt: TGTGCCAGCAGGGTCCGGGAGGCCGGGGGGGAGCAGTTCTTC; CDR3aa: CASRVREAGGEQFF
v_gene: TRBV27; j_gene: TRBJ2-7; abundance: NA; d_gene: NA; CDR3nt: TGTGCCAGCAGCGGCGGACGGTCCTACGAGCAGTACTTC; CDR3aa: CASSGGRSYEQYF
v_gene: TRBV6-5; j_gene: TRBJ2-5; abundance: NA; d_gene: TRBD2; CDR3nt: TGTGCCAGCAGTTACGACGGCCGAAGGGGAGGGGAGACCCAGTACTTC; CDR3aa: CASSYDGRRGGETQYF
v_gene: TRBV5-8; j_gene: TRBJ1-5; abundance: once; d_gene: NA; CDR3nt: TGTGCCAGCAGCTTCTTATTATCAAGCAATCAGCCCCAGCATTTT; CDR3aa: CASSFLLSSNQPQHF
v_gene: TRBV5-4; j_gene: TRBJ2-3; abundance: NA; d_gene: TRBD2; CDR3nt: TGTGCCAGCAGCTTGCGGCTAGCGGGAGCCACAGATACGCAGTATTTT; CDR3aa: CASSLRLAGATDTQYF
v_gene: TRBV6-5; j_gene: TRBJ1-1; abundance: NA; d_gene: NA; CDR3nt: TGTGCCAGCAGTACCCCAAGGACACCTTCCACTGAAGCTTTCTTT; CDR3aa: CASSTPRTPSTEAFF
v_gene: TRBV28; j_gene: TRBJ1-2; abundance: NA; d_gene: NA; CDR3nt: TGTGCCAGCAGTTTTTCAAGAAACTATGGCTACACCTTC; CDR3aa: CASSFSRNYGYTF
v_gene: TRBV9; j_gene: TRBJ2-2; abundance: NA; d_gene: TRBD2; CDR3nt: TGTGCCAGCAGCGTCTCTAGCGGGTACACCGGGGAGCTGTTTTTT; CDR3aa: CASSVSSGYTGELFF
v_gene: TRBV10-3; j_gene: TRBJ2-1; abundance: NA; d_gene: TRBD2; CDR3nt: TGTGCCATCAGTGCCGGGACTAGCGGGTACAATGAGCAGTTCTTC; CDR3aa: CAISAGTSGYNEQFF
v_gene: TRBV20-1; j_gene: TRBJ2-1; abundance: NA; d_gene: TRBD1; CDR3nt: TGCAGTGCTTACAGGGGAAATGAGCAGTTCTTC; CDR3aa: CSAYRGNEQFF
v_gene: TRBV7-8; j_gene: TRBJ2-7; abundance: NA; d_gene: NA; CDR3nt: TGTGCCAGCACCCCCAGCTTCAGCTCCTACGAGCAGTACTTC; CDR3aa: CASTPSFSSYEQYF
v_gene: TRBV9; j_gene: TRBJ1-3; abundance: NA; d_gene: NA; CDR3nt: TGTGCCAGCAGCCTGAGGGGTGGTAGTGACACCATATATTTT; CDR3aa: CASSLRGGSDTIYF
v_gene: TRBV5-4; j_gene: TRBJ1-1; abundance: once; d_gene: NA; CDR3nt: TGTGCCAGCAGCTTTCATTCCGGGACAGCTTTCTTT; CDR3aa: CASSFHSGTAFF
v_gene: TRBV25-1; j_gene: TRBJ1-4; abundance: NA; d_gene: TRBD1; CDR3nt: TGTGCCAGCAGCTTGAGTGGGGGCCAGGGGGGAAAACTGTTTTTT; CDR3aa: CASSLSGGQGGKLFF
v_gene: TRBV19; j_gene: TRBJ2-1; abundance: NA; d_gene: TRBD2; CDR3nt: TGTGCCAGTAGGCTAGCGGGTTTGGATGAGCAGTTCTTC; CDR3aa: CASRLAGLDEQFF
v_gene: TRBV5-1; j_gene: TRBJ1-3; abundance: NA; d_gene: TRBD1; CDR3nt: TGCGCCAGCAGCTTGGCACAGGGGTCTGGAAACACCATATATTTT; CDR3aa: CASSLAQGSGNTIYF
v_gene: TRBV5-1; j_gene: TRBJ2-7; abundance: NA; d_gene: NA; CDR3nt: TGCGCCAGCAGCTTAACCCCACTTTTGCCATACGAGCAGTACTTC; CDR3aa: CASSLTPLLPYEQYF
v_gene: TRBV11-3; j_gene: TRBJ2-1; abundance: NA; d_gene: TRBD2; CDR3nt: TGTGCCAGCAGCGCCAAGGCGCCGGGACTAGCGGGAGTTGAGCAGTTCTTC; CDR3aa: CASSAKAPGLAGVEQFF
v_gene: TRBV11-3; j_gene: TRBJ2-1; abundance: NA; d_gene: NA; CDR3nt: TGTGCCAGCAGCCAACAGGTTGTAGACTACAATGAGCAGTTCTTC; CDR3aa: CASSQQVVDYNEQFF
v_gene: TRBV5-6; j_gene: TRBJ1-6; abundance: NA; d_gene: NA; CDR3nt: TGTGCCAGCAGCTTGGGGGGAAGCTCCTATAATTCACCCCTCCACTTT; CDR3aa: CASSLGGSSYNSPLHF
v_gene: TRBV7-9; j_gene: TRBJ2-1; abundance: few; d_gene: NA; CDR3nt: TGTGCCAGCAGCTCGCAGGATACCGGTATTCGGAATGAGCAGTTCTTC; CDR3aa: CASSSQDTGIRNEQFF
v_gene: TRBV5-1; j_gene: TRBJ2-3; abundance: NA; d_gene: NA; CDR3nt: TGCGCCAGCAGCCCTGGGGCGACGGGGTCAGATACGCAGTATTTT; CDR3aa: CASSPGATGSDTQYF
v_gene: TRBV18; j_gene: TRBJ1-4; abundance: NA; d_gene: NA; CDR3nt: TGTGCCAGCTCACCGGTCCAGACAACTAATGAAAAACTGTTTTTT; CDR3aa: CASSPVQTTNEKLFF
v_gene: TRBV11-2; j_gene: TRBJ2-2; abundance: NA; d_gene: TRBD2; CDR3nt: TGTGCCAGCAGCCCGCCTAGCGGGATATTGACCGGGGAGCTGTTTTTT; CDR3aa: CASSPPSGILTGELFF
v_gene: TRBV6-4; j_gene: TRBJ2-7; abundance: once; d_gene: NA; CDR3nt: TGTGCCAGCAGCTCACTAGTATACGGCCCCCTTACCTACGAGCAGTACTTC; CDR3aa: CASSSLVYGPLTYEQYF
v_gene: TRBV6-1; j_gene: TRBJ1-2; abundance: NA; d_gene: NA; CDR3nt: TGTGCCAGCAGTGGTGATGAAGGGAAGCCTGGATATGGCTACACCTTC; CDR3aa: CASSGDEGKPGYGYTF
v_gene: TRBV5-6; j_gene: TRBJ2-3; abundance: NA; d_gene: NA; CDR3nt: TGTGCCAGCAGCTTGGTTGGCCCAGATACGCAGTATTTT; CDR3aa: CASSLVGPDTQYF
v_gene: TRBV29-1; j_gene: TRBJ2-7; abundance: NA; d_gene: NA; CDR3nt: TGCAGCGGCGCGGGAATACGAAACGAGCAGTACTTC; CDR3aa: CSGAGIRNEQYF
v_gene: TRBV28; j_gene: TRBJ1-2; abundance: NA; d_gene: TRBD1; CDR3nt: TGTGCCAGCAGTTTAGACAGGGTTCGAACTAGCTACACCTTC; CDR3aa: CASSLDRVRTSYTF
v_gene: TRBV9; j_gene: TRBJ2-3; abundance: NA; d_gene: TRBD2; CDR3nt: TGTGCCAGCAGCGAAACACTAGCGGCGGGCACAGATACGCAGTATTTT; CDR3aa: CASSETLAAGTDTQYF
v_gene: TRBV6-1; j_gene: TRBJ1-4; abundance: NA; d_gene: NA; CDR3nt: TGTGCCAGCAGTGAAGACAGACCTGGGGAAAAACTGTTTTTT; CDR3aa: CASSEDRPGEKLFF
v_gene: TRBV7-9; j_gene: TRBJ1-3; abundance: NA; d_gene: NA; CDR3nt: TGTGCCAGCAGCTCAGCTACGACACACTCTGGAAACACCATATATTTT; CDR3aa: CASSSATTHSGNTIYF
v_gene: TRBV5-1; j_gene: TRBJ1-1; abundance: NA; d_gene: NA; CDR3nt: TGCGCCAGCAGCCAAGAACAAGGCACTGAAGCTTTCTTT; CDR3aa: CASSQEQGTEAFF
v_gene: TRBV14; j_gene: TRBJ2-2; abundance: once; d_gene: TRBD2; CDR3nt: TGTGCCAGCAGAAGTAGCGGGTCGAACACCGGGGAGCTGTTTTTT; CDR3aa: CASRSSGSNTGELFF
v_gene: TRBV7-2; j_gene: TRBJ1-3; abundance: NA; d_gene: TRBD1; CDR3nt: TGTGCCAGCAGCCTCAGACAGGGATTAGCCTCTGGAAACACCATATATTTT; CDR3aa: CASSLRQGLASGNTIYF
v_gene: TRBV19; j_gene: TRBJ2-4; abundance: NA; d_gene: TRBD2; CDR3nt: TGTGCCAGTAGTCCCCGGGGCAGCGGGGCCGTGACTCAGTACTTC; CDR3aa: CASSPRGSGAVTQYF
v_gene: TRBV9; j_gene: TRBJ1-5; abundance: NA; d_gene: NA; CDR3nt: TGTGCCAGCAGCGTAGCCGGGGCCCTCAATCAGCCCCAGCATTTT; CDR3aa: CASSVAGALNQPQHF
v_gene: TRBV6-1; j_gene: TRBJ2-7; abundance: few; d_gene: NA; CDR3nt: TGTGCCAGCAGTGCCCAGACAGGTTCGGTGGACGAGCAGTACTTC; CDR3aa: CASSAQTGSVDEQYF
v_gene: TRBV9; j_gene: TRBJ2-7; abundance: NA; d_gene: TRBD1; CDR3nt: TGTGCCAGCAATTATGGGACAGGGATAGACGAGCAGTACTTC; CDR3aa: CASNYGTGIDEQYF
v_gene: TRBV27; j_gene: TRBJ2-7; abundance: NA; d_gene: NA; CDR3nt: TGTGCCAGCAGTTTATTAAAGTTTCATAGGATGATCTACGAGCAGTACTTC; CDR3aa: CASSLLKFHRMIYEQYF
v_gene: TRBV2; j_gene: TRBJ2-6; abundance: NA; d_gene: TRBD1; CDR3nt: TGTGCCAGCAGCAGACAGGGGAACTCTGGGGCCAACGTCCTGACTTTC; CDR3aa: CASSRQGNSGANVLTF
v_gene: TRBV7-6; j_gene: TRBJ2-7; abundance: NA; d_gene: NA; CDR3nt: TGTGCCAGCAGCCAGGGGAAAAGGCTCGAGCAGTACTTC; CDR3aa: CASSQGKRLEQYF
v_gene: TRBV7-8; j_gene: TRBJ2-7; abundance: NA; d_gene: NA; CDR3nt: TGTGCCAGCAGCTTAGCGGCGGCCTACGAGCAGTACTTC; CDR3aa: CASSLAAAYEQYF
v_gene: TRBV5-4; j_gene: TRBJ2-5; abundance: NA; d_gene: NA; CDR3nt: TGTGCCAGCAGCTTGGATTCAGGGATTGCAGAGACCCAGTACTTC; CDR3aa: CASSLDSGIAETQYF
v_gene: TRBV5-1; j_gene: TRBJ1-2; abundance: NA; d_gene: NA; CDR3nt: TGCGCCAGCAGCTTGAACACAGGGTTCCCAGGCTATGGCTACACCTTC; CDR3aa: CASSLNTGFPGYGYTF
v_gene: TRBV14; j_gene: TRBJ2-1; abundance: once; d_gene: NA; CDR3nt: TGTGCCAGCAGCCATTTACTAAGCTCCTACAATGAGCAGTTCTTC; CDR3aa: CASSHLLSSYNEQFF
v_gene: TRBV29-1; j_gene: TRBJ1-2; abundance: NA; d_gene: NA; CDR3nt: TGCAGTGGGTTCATGGCACTAGACTATGGCTACACCTTC; CDR3aa: CSGFMALDYGYTF